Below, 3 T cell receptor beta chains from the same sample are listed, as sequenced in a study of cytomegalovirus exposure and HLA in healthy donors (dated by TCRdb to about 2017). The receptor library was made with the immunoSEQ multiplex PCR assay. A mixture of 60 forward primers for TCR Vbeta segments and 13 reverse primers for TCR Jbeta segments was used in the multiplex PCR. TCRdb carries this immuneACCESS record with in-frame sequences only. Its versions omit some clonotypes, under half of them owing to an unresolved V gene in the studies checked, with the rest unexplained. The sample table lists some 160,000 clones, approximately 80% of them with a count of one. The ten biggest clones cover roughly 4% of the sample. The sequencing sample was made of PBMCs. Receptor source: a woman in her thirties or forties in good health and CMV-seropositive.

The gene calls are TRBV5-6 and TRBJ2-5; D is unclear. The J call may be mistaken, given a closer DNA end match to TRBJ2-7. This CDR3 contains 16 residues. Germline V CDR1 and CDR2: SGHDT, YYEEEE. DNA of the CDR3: TGTGCCAGCAGCTTGGACCCCCTTGGTAGCTCCTACGAGCAGTACTTC. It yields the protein CASSLDPLGSSYEQYF.

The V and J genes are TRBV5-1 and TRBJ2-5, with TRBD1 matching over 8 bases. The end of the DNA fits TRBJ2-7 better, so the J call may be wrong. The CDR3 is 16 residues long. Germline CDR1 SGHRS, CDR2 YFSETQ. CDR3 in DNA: TGCGCCAGCAGTAAAGCCCAGGGGGCCGTTGGCTACGAGCAGTACTTC. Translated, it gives CASSKAQGAVGYEQYF.

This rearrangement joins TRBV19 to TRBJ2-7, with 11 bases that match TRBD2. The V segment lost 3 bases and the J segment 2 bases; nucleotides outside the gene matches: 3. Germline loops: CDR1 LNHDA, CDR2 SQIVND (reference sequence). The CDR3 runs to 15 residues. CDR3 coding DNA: TGTGCCAGTAGTATGGGACTAGCGGATACCTACGAGCAGTACTTC. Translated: CASSMGLADTYEQYF.